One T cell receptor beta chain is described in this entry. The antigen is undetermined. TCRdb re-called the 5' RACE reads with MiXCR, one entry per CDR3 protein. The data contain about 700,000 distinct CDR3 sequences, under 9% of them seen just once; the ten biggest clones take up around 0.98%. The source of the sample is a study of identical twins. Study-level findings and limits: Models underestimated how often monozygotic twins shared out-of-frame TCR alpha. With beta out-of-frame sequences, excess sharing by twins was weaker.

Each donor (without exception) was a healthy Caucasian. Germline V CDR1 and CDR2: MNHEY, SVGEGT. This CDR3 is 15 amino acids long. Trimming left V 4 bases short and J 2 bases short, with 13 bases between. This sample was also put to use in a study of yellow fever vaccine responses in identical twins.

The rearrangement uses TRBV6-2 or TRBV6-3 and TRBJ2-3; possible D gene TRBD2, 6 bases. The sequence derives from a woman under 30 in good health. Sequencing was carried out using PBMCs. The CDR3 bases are TGTGCCAGCAGTTCCCGGGACTCATTCACAGATACGCAGTATTTT. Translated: CASSSRDSFTDTQYF.